This T cell receptor beta chain was obtained from a study of CD8 T cells in ankylosing spondylitis. Germline values: CDR1 LGHNA, CDR2 YNFKEQ. The V gene lost 0 bases and the J gene lost 0 bases, with 12 bases spanning the gap. The CDR3 covers 16 residues. This clonotype was seen ten or more times. For TCR beta, libraries came from quantitative 5'-RACE with molecular barcodes. TCRdb redid the calling of the 5' RACE reads with MiXCR, one entry per CDR3 protein. The top ten hold around 2% of the sample, which has 69,000 or so distinct CDR3 sequences, about 5.2% seen once. This TCR was sampled from a male donor with ankylosing spondylitis or in good health (not recorded which). The chain is built from TRBV4-2 and TRBJ2-7; no firm D call. Sequencing was performed on blood, either unsorted or a sorted T cell fraction (not recorded which). The CDR3 DNA reads as TGTGCCAGCAGCCAAGAAGCCATCCTGAGCTCCTACGAGCAGTACTTC. It encodes CASSQEAILSSYEQYF.